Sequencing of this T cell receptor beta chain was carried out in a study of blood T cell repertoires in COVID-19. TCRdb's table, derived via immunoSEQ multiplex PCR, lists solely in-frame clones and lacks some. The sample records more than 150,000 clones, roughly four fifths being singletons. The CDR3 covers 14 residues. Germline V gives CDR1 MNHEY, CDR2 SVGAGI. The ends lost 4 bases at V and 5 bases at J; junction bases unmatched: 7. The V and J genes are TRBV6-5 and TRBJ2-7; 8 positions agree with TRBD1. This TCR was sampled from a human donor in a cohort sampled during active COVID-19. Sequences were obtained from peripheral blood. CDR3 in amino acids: CASSFDRGENEQYF. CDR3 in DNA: TGTGCCAGCAGTTTCGACAGGGGAGAAAACGAGCAGTACTTC.